This T cell receptor (beta chain) was sequenced in a study of CD8 T cells in ankylosing spondylitis. The sample holds a few counts of this clonotype. What it binds is not known. Trimming took 1 base from V and 0 from J, leaving 4 bases between them. CDR3 length: 15 residues. From germline, CDR1 is MNHEY and CDR2 SVGAGI. Using quantitative 5'-RACE with molecular barcodes, the authors made TCR beta libraries. TCRdb re-called the 5' RACE reads with MiXCR, one entry per CDR3 protein. Of 250,000 to 350,000 distinct CDR3 sequences listed, 6.5% to 10% are singletons. The study's findings and limits: Seemingly characteristic of ankylosing spondylitis blood was a TCR beta motif consisting of about 8 highly homologous variants. Researchers reportedly found disease-linked clones significantly enriched in matched ankylosing spondylitis synovial fluid. Some motif variants were previously reported in reactive arthritis synovial fluid and blood.

The source of this sequence is a male donor with ankylosing spondylitis. The specimen was blood, either unsorted or a sorted T cell fraction (not recorded which). The chain is built from TRBV6-5 and TRBJ2-6; D is unclear. CDR3 in amino acids: CASSYWGSGANVLTF. CDR3 nucleotides: TGTGCCAGCAGTTACTGGGGCTCTGGGGCCAACGTCCTGACTTTC.